What follows describes a single T cell receptor (beta chain). CDR1 and CDR2 from the germline V gene are KGHSH and LQKENI. The CDR3 sequence is 15 residues long. The V gene lost 2 bases and the J gene lost 2 bases, with 10 bases spanning the gap. This sample was taken from a study of blood T cell repertoires in COVID-19. Across the study: Samples representing acute and convalescent COVID-19 were sourced from the United States, Italy and Spain. Sample material is recorded as cDNA or gDNA derived from T cells, B-cell-depleted T cells, or PBMCs.

In the authors' workflow: Estimates of nucleated cell counts were drawn from the amplification of reference gene primers. Assay used: immunoSEQ multiplex PCR; TCRdb lists only in-frame clones, some missing. V, J and clone size are taken as reported in that table, and D and trimming were inferred from the DNA itself. The profile covers a few hundred thousand clones, with 88% appearing a single time and approximately 0.7% taken by the ten largest. This sequence joins TRBV18 and TRBJ1-3; the D gene is possibly TRBD1 (5 bases). The sample consisted of peripheral blood. The origin of this receptor is a human donor in a cohort sampled during active COVID-19. The CDR3 nucleotides read TGTGCCAGCTCACCAGGGGCTGAAGCTGGAAACACCATATATTTT. It is translated as CASSPGAEAGNTIYF.